The sequence of this T cell receptor (beta chain) was determined in a study of shared clonotypes between healthy human individuals. Study-wide findings and caveats: Among donors, sharing of clonotypes was expected to be affected by sequencing depth.

The germline V gene encodes CDR1 KGHSH and CDR2 LQKENI. The germline V and J ends were trimmed by 3 bases and 6 bases, with 9 bases remaining between them. CDR3 length equals 13 residues. Measured with immunoSEQ multiplex PCR; TCRdb has only the in-frame clones, and not every one. The sample yields about 1 million clones, roughly 75% seen once. This clone came up once. The antigen is undetermined. The same CDR3 is also encoded by other DNA sequences in this sample. Sequencing was carried out using memory CD4+ T cells sorted from blood. Indicated subset: CD45RA-negative fraction. The source is a man aged 18 to 35 in good health. The rearrangement joins TRBV18 to TRBJ2-1; no clear D. Here the CDR3 reads CASSPPVGNEQFF. The DNA of the CDR3 is TGTGCCAGCTCACCCCCGGTCGGCAATGAGCAGTTCTTC.